This TCR beta chain was recorded in a study of T cell repertoires in cytomegalovirus infection (dated by TCRdb to between 2018 and 2021). Notes on the research overall: The peptide stimulations were aimed at well-studied HLA-B-restricted epitopes as well as recently identified HLA-C-restricted CMV epitopes, whose presentation resists viral immunomodulation. The HLA type of each donor mattered for the analysis, because public TCR beta signatures pointed to carriage of CMV infection along with the matching HLA type.

According to the study, the label for this sample's treatment or condition signals: in vitro stimulation with specific CMV peptide epitopes to enrich CMV-specific T cells. Results the study describes overall, beyond this receptor: Carriers of CMV infection plus the relevant HLA type were discriminated by the cumulative frequency of public TCR beta family members in the study cohort and in an independent roughly 350-donor cohort. The ex vivo response was dominated by HLA-C-restricted CMV-specific TCR beta clonotypes, which also provided the single most frequent clonotype in two of eight donors.

As for this clonotype: It lacks a known antigen. One base away there is no much larger clone; base qualities are not given.

Sequencing was carried out with an Illumina HiSeq 1500. The public reads were reprocessed in TCRdb via fastp at Q25 and MiXCR, keeping in-frame beta chains. Identical CDR3 protein sequences are pooled into one entry, listed with their most common genes and DNA. The table for this sample lists 100,000 to 120,000 distinct CDR3 sequences; roughly 30% of them were counted only once. 35% to 50% of the sample is taken by the ten largest. This clonotype originated in a human donor in good health (CMV status not recorded). Some clones in this sample may be carry-over from other donors' samples. The material sequenced was CD8+ T cells from cultured PBMCs, taken from culture after CMV antigen stimulation.

The DNA is as follows: TGCGCCAGCAGCGACTTCGCCGGACCTAACTATGGCTACACCTTC. Translated, it reads CASSDFAGPNYGYTF. In this chain, TRBV5-1 is recombined with TRBJ1-2; the D segment cannot be called with confidence. Including cysteine and phenylalanine, the CDR3 has 15 amino acids. Just CDR3 DNA is preserved here, 45 bases in frame from base 1. At the junction V is shortened by 4 bases and J by 0 bases, with 13 bases in between. CDR1 and CDR2, per the germline V gene, are SGHRS and YFSETQ.